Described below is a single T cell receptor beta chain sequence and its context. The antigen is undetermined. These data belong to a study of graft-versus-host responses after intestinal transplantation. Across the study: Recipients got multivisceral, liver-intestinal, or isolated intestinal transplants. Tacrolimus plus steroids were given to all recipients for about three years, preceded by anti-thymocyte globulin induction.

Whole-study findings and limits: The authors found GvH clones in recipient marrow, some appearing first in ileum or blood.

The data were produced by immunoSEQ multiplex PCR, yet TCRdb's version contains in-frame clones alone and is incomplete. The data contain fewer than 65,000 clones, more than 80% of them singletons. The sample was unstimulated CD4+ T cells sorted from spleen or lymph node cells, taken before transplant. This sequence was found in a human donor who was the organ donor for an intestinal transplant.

In nucleotides, the CDR3 is TGTGCCAGCAGCCAAGAGCGGTTAAGGGGCGAGCAGTACTTC. Translated: CASSQERLRGEQYF. V gene TRBV14 combines with J gene TRBJ2-7, with D possibly being TRBD1 (5 bases). Deletions cut 0 bases from V and 6 bases from J, with 12 bases between. CDR3 length: 14 amino acids. Germline loops: CDR1 SGHDN, CDR2 FVKESK.